The TCR beta chain described here comes from a study of shared clonotypes between healthy human individuals. Methods used by the authors: Filtering differed for immunoSEQ, which gave only junction sequences without quality scores. The table came from immunoSEQ multiplex PCR; TCRdb's copy has only in-frame clones and leaves some out. The V and J calls and the clone size are those of that table, but D and trimming were determined from the DNA. The data contain about 2.4 million clones, roughly nine tenths of them singletons. Trimming left V 3 bases short and J 2 bases short, with 14 bases between. Germline V gene sequence: CDR1 SGHRS, CDR2 YFSETQ. This CDR3 is built from 15 residues.

J is TRBJ2-5 and V is TRBV5-1; tentative D call: TRBD1 (7 bases). The sequenced sample consisted of naive CD4+ T cells sorted from blood. The subset here: CD45RA+ positively selected. This clonotype originated in a man aged 18 to 30 in good health. This CDR3 is CASSSGGTAQETQYF. CDR3 sequence (DNA): TGCGCCAGCAGCTCTGGGGGGACAGCGCAAGAGACCCAGTACTTC. The entire variable domain, with the rest obtained from reference TRBV5-1 and TRBJ2-5, is as follows: KAGVTQTPRYLIKTRGQQVTLSCSPISGHRSVSWYQQTPGQGLQFLFEYFSETQRNKGNFPGRFSGRQFSNSRSEMNVSTLELGDSALYLCASSSGGTAQETQYFGPGTRLLVL.